These 15 T cell receptor beta chains were all obtained from the same sample, sequenced in a study of breast tumors, draining lymph nodes, adjacent tissues. Samples came from axillary lymph nodes draining the breast cancer. TCRdb recomputed calls from the multiplex PCR reads with MiXCR, one row per CDR3 protein. Of about 270,000 distinct CDR3 sequences listed, around 30% are singletons. Material: axillary lymph node tissue. These receptors came from a female donor with breast cancer. Some clones in this sample may be carry-over from other donors' samples.

This clonotype appeared many times. The chain couples TRBV19 to TRBJ1-5; D not resolved. V lost 11 bases, J lost 3 bases, and 17 bases lay in between. The CDR3 covers 14 residues. Germline V lookup: CDR1 LNHDA, CDR2 SQIVND (reference sequence). The CDR3 nucleotides are TGTGCCGCAAGCCGGGCCTCCGTCAATCAGCCCCAGCATTTT. It translates to CAASRASVNQPQHF. The whole variable domain, filled in from reference TRBV19 and TRBJ1-5, reads DGGITQSPKYLFRKEGQNVTLSCEQNLNHDAMYWYRQDPGQGLRLIYYSQIVNDFQKGDIAEGYSVSREKKESFPLTVTSAQKNPTAFYLCAASRASVNQPQHFGDGTRLSIL.

The table lists this clonotype with a count of one. Because the CDR3 is missing its conserved closing phenylalanine or tryptophan, this is likely a read error. The gene calls are TRBV4-1 and TRBJ2-7; the match to TRBD2 covers 15 bases. The germline V gene encodes CDR1 MGHRA and CDR2 YSYEKL. The CDR3 is 15 residues long. Here the CDR3 DNA reads TGTGCCAGCAGCGAGGGACTAGCGGGAGGCAGCGAGCAGTACCTC. Translated: CASSEGLAGGSEQYL.

The sample holds many counts of this clonotype. The rearrangement joins TRBV5-1 to TRBJ1-4; 7 bases are a match to TRBD1. The V gene's germline CDR1 is SGHRS and CDR2 YFSETQ. The J segment lost 5 bases and the V segment lost 4 bases, leaving 5 bases of the junction unmatched. This CDR3 contains 14 residues. The CDR3 is CASSARQGNEKLFF. Written as DNA, the CDR3 is TGCGCCAGCAGCGCAAGACAGGGCAATGAAAAACTGTTTTTT.

Comment on this clonotype: A clone one base away is much larger, so this may be a read error. CDR3 sequence reads: CASSSPGVEQYF. The CDR3 nucleotides read TGTGCCAGCAGTTCTCCCGGGGTCGAGCAGTACTTC. The chain is built from TRBV12-3 or TRBV12-4 and TRBJ2-7, with D perhaps TRBD2 (5 bases). This CDR3 comprises 12 residues. Trimming removed 4 bases at V and 6 bases at J, with 10 bases between.

This clonotype was found many times. The chain has TRBV25-1 and TRBJ2-2, with 11 positions matching TRBD1. The CDR3 runs 16 residues. V shed 3 bases, J shed 7 bases, and the junction held 7 bases outside the gene matches. CDR1 is MGHDK, CDR2 SYGVNS, per germline. The DNA of the CDR3 is TGTGCCAGCAGTGATTCCTGGACAGGGGGCCTCGGGGAGCTGTTTTTT. The encoded protein is CASSDSWTGGLGELFF.

Points on this clonotype: A much larger clonotype is one base distant, so this may be a read error. CDR3 in DNA: TGCAGTGTTCAAACCGCAGGGACCTACGCGCAGTACTTC. Its protein is CSVQTAGTYAQYF. The chain is built from TRBV20-1 and TRBJ2-7; D is possibly TRBD1 or TRBD2 (5 bases each). Germline loops: CDR1 DFQATT, CDR2 SNEGSKA (reference sequence). The CDR3 has 13 amino acids.

This clonotype has ten or more counts. V and J are TRBV7-3 and TRBJ1-3, with D possibly being TRBD1 (5 bases). The CDR3 totals 18 residues. CDR1 SGHTA and CDR2 FQGTGA come from the germline V gene. The germline V and J ends were trimmed by 3 bases and 4 bases, with 22 bases remaining between them. Here the CDR3 reads CASSFPPPGPRAGNTIYF. CDR3 coding DNA: TGTGCCAGCAGCTTCCCTCCTCCGGGACCCAGGGCGGGAAACACCATATATTTT.

This clonotype has a count of ten or more. This sequence may be a read error, since a much larger clone differs from it by one base. This rearrangement joins TRBV5-1 to TRBJ1-4, with TRBD1 matching 7 bases. The length of the CDR3 is 13 residues. Germline CDR1 reads SGHRS; CDR2 reads YFSETQ. DNA of the CDR3: TGCGCCAGCAGCCAACAGGGGAATGAAAACCTGTTTTTT. Protein: CASSQQGNENLFF.

The CDR3 reads CASSGDSGRPQHF. The CDR3 DNA follows: TGTGCCAGCAGTGGGGATAGCGGGAGGCCCCAGCATTTT. The chain employs TRBV2 and TRBJ1-5; D unclear. The CDR3 totals 13 residues. Trimming cost V 4 bases and J 9 bases, with 13 bases left between them. Germline assignment: CDR1 SNHLY and CDR2 FYNNEI.

This clonotype was counted ten times or more. The V gene is TRBV7-9, the J gene TRBJ1-2; unclear D gene. Trimming took 0 bases from V and 6 from J, leaving 14 bases between them. Germline V CDR1 and CDR2: SEHNR, FQNEAQ (reference sequence). The CDR3 runs 15 residues. CDR3 residues: CASSLALGPSHGYTF. CDR3 in DNA: TGTGCCAGCAGCTTAGCTCTCGGACCCAGCCATGGCTACACCTTC.

In regard to this clonotype: A much larger clone lies one base from this, so it may be a read error. The chain combines TRBV7-9 with TRBJ1-2, with D perhaps TRBD1 (6 bases). Germline CDR1 is SEHNR and CDR2 is FQNEAQ (reference sequence). This CDR3 region has 15 residues. The CDR3 reads CASSATGHLYDGYPF. For the CDR3, the DNA is TGTGCCAGCAGCGCAACGGGACATTTATACGATGGCTACCCCTTC.

As regards this clonotype: A much bigger clone sits one base away, suggesting this may be a read error. The V and J genes are TRBV6-5 and TRBJ2-7; perhaps TRBD1 as D (6 bases). Germline CDR1 MNHEY, CDR2 SVGAGI. The CDR3 sequence is 14 residues long. Trimming removed 4 bases from V and 5 bases from J, with 15 bases in between. The CDR3 loop is CASSSRNRVHEQYF. The CDR3 nucleotides are TGTGCCAGCAGTTCCCGGAACAGGGTCCACGAGCAGTACTTC.

Regarding this clonotype: A much larger clone lies one base from this, so it may be a read error. The chain has TRBV6-5 and TRBJ2-3; 11 bases map to TRBD2. The germline V gene encodes CDR1 MNHEY and CDR2 SVGAGI. The CDR3 covers 15 residues. For the CDR3, the DNA is TGTGCCAGCAGTCACTCCCTAGCGGGAGGTGATACGCAGTATTTT. Translated, it gives CASSHSLAGGDTQYF.

This clonotype was detected only a few times. The rearrangement uses TRBV27 and TRBJ2-7; a possible D gene is TRBD1 (6 bases). V lost 7 bases, J lost 2 bases, and 15 bases lay in between. The length of the CDR3 is 14 residues. Germline CDR1 MNHEY, CDR2 SMNVEV (reference sequence). CDR3 bases: TGTGCCAGCACCTTCTCCCAGGGGCCCTACGAGCAGTACTTC. It encodes CASTFSQGPYEQYF.

The chain links TRBV29-1 to TRBJ1-4, with TRBD1 matching over 11 bases. The V gene's germline CDR1 is SQVTM and CDR2 ANQGSEA. The length of the CDR3 is 14 residues. Written as DNA, the CDR3 is TGCAGACCCTCGGGGGGACAGGGGGATGAAAAACTGTTTTTT. It codes for CRPSGGQGDEKLFF.